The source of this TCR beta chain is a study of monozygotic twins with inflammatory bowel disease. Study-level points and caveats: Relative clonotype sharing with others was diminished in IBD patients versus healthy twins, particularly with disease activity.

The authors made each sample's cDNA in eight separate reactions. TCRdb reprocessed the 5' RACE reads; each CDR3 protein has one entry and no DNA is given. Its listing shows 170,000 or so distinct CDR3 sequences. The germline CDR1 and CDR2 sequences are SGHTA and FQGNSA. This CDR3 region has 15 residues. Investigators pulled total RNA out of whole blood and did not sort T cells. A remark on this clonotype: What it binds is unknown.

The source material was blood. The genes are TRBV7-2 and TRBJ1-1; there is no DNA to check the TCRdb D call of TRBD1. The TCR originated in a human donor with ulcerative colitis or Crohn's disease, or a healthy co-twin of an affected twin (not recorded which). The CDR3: CASSLGTGLNTEAFF.